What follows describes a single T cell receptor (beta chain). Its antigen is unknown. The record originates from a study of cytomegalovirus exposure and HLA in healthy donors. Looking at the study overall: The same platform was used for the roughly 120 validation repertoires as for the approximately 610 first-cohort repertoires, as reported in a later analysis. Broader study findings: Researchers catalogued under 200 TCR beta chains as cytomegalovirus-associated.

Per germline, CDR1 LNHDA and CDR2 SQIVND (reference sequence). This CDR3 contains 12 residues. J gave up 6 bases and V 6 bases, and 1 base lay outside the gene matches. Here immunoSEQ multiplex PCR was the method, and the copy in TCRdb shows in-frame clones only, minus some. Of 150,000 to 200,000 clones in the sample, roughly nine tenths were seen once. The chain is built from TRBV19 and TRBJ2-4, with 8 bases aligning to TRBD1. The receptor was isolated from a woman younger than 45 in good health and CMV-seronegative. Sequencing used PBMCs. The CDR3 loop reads CASSDRGNIQYF. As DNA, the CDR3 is TGTGCCAGTAGCGACAGGGGAAACATTCAGTACTTC. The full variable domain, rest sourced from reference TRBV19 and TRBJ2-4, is DGGITQSPKYLFRKEGQNVTLSCEQNLNHDAMYWYRQDPGQGLRLIYYSQIVNDFQKGDIAEGYSVSREKKESFPLTVTSAQKNPTAFYLCASSDRGNIQYFGAGTRLSVL.